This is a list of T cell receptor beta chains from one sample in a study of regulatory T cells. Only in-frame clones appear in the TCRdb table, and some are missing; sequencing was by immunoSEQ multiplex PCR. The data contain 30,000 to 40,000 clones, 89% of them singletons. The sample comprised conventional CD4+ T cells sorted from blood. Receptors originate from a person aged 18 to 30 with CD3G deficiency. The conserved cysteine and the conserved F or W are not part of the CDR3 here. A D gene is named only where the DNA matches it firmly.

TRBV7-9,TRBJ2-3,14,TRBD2,ASSLAGGQSTDTQY
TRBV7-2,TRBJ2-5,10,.,ASSSATGTQY
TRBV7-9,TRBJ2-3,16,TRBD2,ASSYTSGTSGSTDTQY
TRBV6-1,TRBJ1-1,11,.,ASSEWGGPEAF
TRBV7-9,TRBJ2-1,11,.,ASSSELVNEQF
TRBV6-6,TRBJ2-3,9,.,ASSPSGTQY
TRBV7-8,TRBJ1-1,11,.,ASSLVRGTEAF
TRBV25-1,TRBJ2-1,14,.,ASSPMEGEGDNEQF
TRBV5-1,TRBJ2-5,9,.,ASSFQGTQY
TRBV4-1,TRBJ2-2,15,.,ASSQRVMTGAPGELF
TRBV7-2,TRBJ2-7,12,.,ASSLWPVSYEQY
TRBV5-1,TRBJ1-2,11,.,ASSLDGTTGYT
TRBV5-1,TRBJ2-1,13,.,ASSLALHVGGEQF
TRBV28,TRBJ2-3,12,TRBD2,ASSLGGGRNTQY
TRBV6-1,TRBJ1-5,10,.,ASSTGNQPQH
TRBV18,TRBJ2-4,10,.,ASSSTGDIQY
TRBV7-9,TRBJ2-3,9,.,ASSLLDTQY
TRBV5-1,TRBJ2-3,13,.,ASSLAPGYPDTQY
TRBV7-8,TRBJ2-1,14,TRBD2,ASSLVSGYSPSQQF
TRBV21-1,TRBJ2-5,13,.,ASSMPDRNQETQY
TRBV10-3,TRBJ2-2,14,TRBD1,AISPKGQANTGELF
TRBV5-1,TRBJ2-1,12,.,ASSAGFTYNEQF
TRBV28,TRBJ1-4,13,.,ASSTRGTGNEKLF
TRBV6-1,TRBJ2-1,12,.,ASSNLGGYNEQF
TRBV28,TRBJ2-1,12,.,ASSQRTANNEQF
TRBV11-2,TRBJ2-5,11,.,ASSRALQETQY
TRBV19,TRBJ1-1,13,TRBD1,ATSPRGGPRTEAF
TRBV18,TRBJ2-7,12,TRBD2,ASSPVSGSGEQY
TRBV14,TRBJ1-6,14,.,ASSHRVKEGNSPLH
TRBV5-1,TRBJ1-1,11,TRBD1,ASSLTGAGEAF
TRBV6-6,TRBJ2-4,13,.,ASSSGRLLKNIQY
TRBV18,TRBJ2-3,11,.,ASSSSSPDTQY
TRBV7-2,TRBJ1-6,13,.,ASSLGGGYNSPLH
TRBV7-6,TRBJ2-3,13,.,ASSRFSASTDTQY
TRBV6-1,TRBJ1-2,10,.,AGGGKDYGYT
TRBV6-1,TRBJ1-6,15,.,ASSEGIRALHNSPLH
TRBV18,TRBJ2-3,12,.,ASSPMGNPDTQY
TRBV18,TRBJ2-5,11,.,ASSPGWKETQY
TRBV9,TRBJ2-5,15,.,ASSAPTWMRDQETQY
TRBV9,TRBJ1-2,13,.,ASIGQFYPRHGYT
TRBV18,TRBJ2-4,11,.,ASSEVHGDIQY
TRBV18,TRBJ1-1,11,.,ASSPELNTEAF
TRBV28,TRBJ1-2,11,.,ASRSGIDYGYT
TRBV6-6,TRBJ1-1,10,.,ASKTQATEAF
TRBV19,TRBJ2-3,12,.,ASSPGSFTDTQY
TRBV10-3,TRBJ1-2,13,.,AISESGGETRGYT
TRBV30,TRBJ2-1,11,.,AWSSQRHNEQF
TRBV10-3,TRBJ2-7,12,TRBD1,AISRTGGDYEQY
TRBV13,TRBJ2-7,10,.,ASSVTGTEQY
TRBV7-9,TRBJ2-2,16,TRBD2,ASSQEAGAGALSGELF
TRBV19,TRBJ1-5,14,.,ASSLRGKDVGQPQH
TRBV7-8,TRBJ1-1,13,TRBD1,ASSLTGSGNTEAF
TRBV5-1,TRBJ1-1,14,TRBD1,ASSRTGGAGGTEAF
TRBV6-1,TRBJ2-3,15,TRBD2,ASSEKTSGTQRDTQY
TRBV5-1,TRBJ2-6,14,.,ASSLMGTTGANVLT